This TCR beta chain was profiled in a study of T-cell memory formation after mild COVID-19. Overall study findings and caveats: While clones contracting from day 15 to 85 were balanced between CD4 and CD8, later expanders leaned CD4+.

About this clonotype: What it recognizes is unknown.

cDNA libraries for TCR alpha and TCR beta, carrying sample barcodes and UMIs, came from 5'RACE with constant-segment primers. In TCRdb, the 5' RACE reads were re-called with MiXCR into one record per CDR3 protein. Here the sample spans 550,000 to 700,000 distinct CDR3 sequences, approximately 19% being singletons. CDR1 is SGDLS and CDR2 is YYNGEE in the germline V gene. CDR3 size: 14 residues. The V end lost 9 bases, the J end lost 4 bases, and 17 bases lay between the germline ends. The chain employs TRBV9 and TRBJ2-1; TRBD1 might be the D (6 bases). Sequenced sample: PBMCs or a T cell subset sorted from them (not recorded which). This receptor was identified in an adult woman who had mild COVID-19 (a few samples of this study predate the infection). Cell type and time point are not known. CDR3 nucleotide sequence: TGTGCCACCTCACCGGGACACCTTTACAATGAGCAGTTCTTC. This sequence encodes CATSPGHLYNEQFF.